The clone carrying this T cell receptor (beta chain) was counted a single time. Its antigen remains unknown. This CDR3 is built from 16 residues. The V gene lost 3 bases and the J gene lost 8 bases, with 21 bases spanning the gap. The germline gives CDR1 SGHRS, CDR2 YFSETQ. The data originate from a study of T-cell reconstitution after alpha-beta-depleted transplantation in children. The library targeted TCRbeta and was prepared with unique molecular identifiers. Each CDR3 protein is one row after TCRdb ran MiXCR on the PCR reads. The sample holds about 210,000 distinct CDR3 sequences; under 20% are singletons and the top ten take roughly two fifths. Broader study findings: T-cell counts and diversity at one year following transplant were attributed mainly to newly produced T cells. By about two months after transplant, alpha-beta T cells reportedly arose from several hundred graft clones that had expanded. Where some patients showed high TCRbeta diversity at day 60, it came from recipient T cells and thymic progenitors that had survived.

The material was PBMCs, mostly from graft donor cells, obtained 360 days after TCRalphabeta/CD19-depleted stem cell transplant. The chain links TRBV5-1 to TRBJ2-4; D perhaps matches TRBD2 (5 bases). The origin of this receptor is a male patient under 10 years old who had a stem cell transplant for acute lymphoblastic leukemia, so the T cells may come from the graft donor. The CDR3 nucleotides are TGCGCCAGCAGCTCGGGAAGTCACCGACCCGAATACATTCAGTACTTC. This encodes CASSSGSHRPEYIQYF.